One sample yielded the 20 T cell receptor beta chains listed below, sequenced in a study of early stage breast cancer tumors. Here immunoSEQ multiplex PCR was the method, and the copy in TCRdb shows in-frame clones only, minus some. The table records approximately 52,000 clones, roughly 84% of them present only once. Material for sequencing was blood. The receptors come from a person between 45 and 65 years old with breast cancer.

The CDR3 DNA sequence: TGCGCCAGCAGCAGAGCGGCAGGAGTTAGTGAGCAGTTCTTC. The encoded protein is CASSRAAGVSEQFF. This chain connects TRBV5-1 to TRBJ2-1; D might be TRBD2 (5 bases). V lost 4 bases and J 9 bases, leaving 17 bases between the germline ends. Germline-derived CDR1 and CDR2 are SGHRS and YFSETQ. The CDR3 sequence is 14 residues long. Combining the CDR3 with reference TRBV5-1 and TRBJ2-1 gives the whole variable domain KAGVTQTPRYLIKTRGQQVTLSCSPISGHRSVSWYQQTPGQGLQFLFEYFSETQRNKGNFPGRFSGRQFSNSRSEMNVSTLELGDSALYLCASSRAAGVSEQFFGPGTRLTVL.

V usage is TRBV5-1 and J usage is TRBJ2-7; D gene ambiguous. The CDR3 contains 14 residues. Trimming cost V 1 base and J 2 bases, with 10 bases left between them. Per the germline V gene, CDR1 is SGHRS and CDR2 is YFSETQ. CDR3 sequence: CASSLMAGPYEQYF. CDR3 in DNA: TGCGCCAGCAGCTTGATGGCAGGACCCTACGAGCAGTACTTC.

This chain connects TRBV28 to TRBJ2-7, with 7 nucleotides matching TRBD2. Trimming cost V 5 bases and J 9 bases; bases outside gene matches: 16. The length of the CDR3 is 15 residues. CDR1 is MDHEN, CDR2 SYDVKM, per germline. CDR3: CASSPGITTGGTQYF. CDR3 coding DNA: TGTGCCAGCAGTCCCGGAATTACGACCGGGGGGACGCAGTACTTC.

The chain uses TRBV28 and TRBJ1-5, with D hard to call. V dropped 8 bases and J dropped 3 bases, with 17 bases sitting between them. Per germline, CDR1 MDHEN and CDR2 SYDVKM. The CDR3 is 15 amino acids. The CDR3 nucleotides are TGTGCCAGCCTCCCGGGCTCACAGTACAATCAGCCCCAGCATTTT. Protein product: CASLPGSQYNQPQHF.

CDR3 sequence (DNA): TGTGCCAGCAGCTTGGCAGGCTTCTGGGGCTTCAACTATGGCTACACCTTC. It codes for CASSLAGFWGFNYGYTF. This chain uses TRBV7-8 with TRBJ1-2; possibly TRBD1 for D (5 bases). The length of the CDR3 is 17 residues. The germline gives CDR1 SGHVS, CDR2 FQNEAQ. V gave up 3 bases and J gave up 2 bases, with 19 bases separating them.

This clone was detected once. The chain links TRBV30 to TRBJ1-1, with 8 bases aligning to TRBD1. The V and J ends lost 8 bases and 10 bases, in that order; junction bases with no gene match: 18. Germline V gene sequence: CDR1 GTSNPN, CDR2 SVGIG (reference sequence). This CDR3 has 14 residues. This chain's CDR3 is CALGDGQGAGAAFF. The CDR3 coding sequence is TGTGCCCTCGGTGACGGGCAGGGGGCCGGGGCAGCTTTCTTT.

The chain uses TRBV7-9 and TRBJ2-5; 7 bases line up with TRBD1. Looked up from germline, CDR1 is SEHNR and CDR2 is FQNEAQ (reference sequence). J was trimmed by 4 bases and V by 4 bases; bases with no gene match: 3. The CDR3 runs to 13 residues. The CDR3 nucleotides are TGTGCCAGCAGCTCCACAGGGGCAGAGACCCAGTACTTC. This codes for CASSSTGAETQYF.

J is TRBJ1-4 and V is TRBV21-1; the tabulated D call, TRBD1, remains unverified against the DNA. TRBV21-1 is a documented pseudogene. The CDR3 contains 14 residues. The CDR3 protein is CASSNRGRQEKLFF. The CDR3 DNA reads TGTGCCAGCAGCAACAGGGGGCGCCAGGAAAAACTGTTTTTT.

The chain couples TRBV18 to TRBJ2-7; weak D call: TRBD2 (5 bases). This CDR3 has 15 residues. Germline V lookup: CDR1 KGHSH, CDR2 LQKENI. V was clipped by 2 bases and J by 5 bases, with 16 bases between them. In DNA form, the CDR3 reads TGTGCCAGCTCACCATCCGCGGGCCATTGGAACGAGCAGTACTTC. Encoded protein: CASSPSAGHWNEQYF.

This clone was recorded a few times. V usage is TRBV18 and J usage is TRBJ2-7, with TRBD2 matching over 8 bases. This CDR3 has 17 amino acids. V lost 3 bases to trimming and J lost 0 bases; unmatched junction nucleotides: 10. The germline CDR1 and CDR2 sequences are KGHSH and LQKENI. The CDR3 reads CASSPGLSAGDSYEQYF. The CDR3 DNA follows: TGTGCCAGCTCACCGGGTCTATCAGCGGGAGACTCCTACGAGCAGTACTTC.

The chain uses TRBV13 and TRBJ1-2, with D tentatively TRBD1 (6 bases). The CDR3 sequence is 13 residues long. CDR1 is PRHDT and CDR2 is FYEKMQ in the germline V gene (reference sequence). The germline V and J ends were trimmed by 5 bases and 4 bases, with 11 bases remaining between them. The CDR3 bases are TGTGCCAGCAGCGAGCAGGACAGCTATGGCTACACCTTC. Encoded protein: CASSEQDSYGYTF.

This rearrangement joins TRBV9 to TRBJ2-1, with 10 bases fitting TRBD2. J gave up 8 bases and V 5 bases, and 13 bases lay outside the gene matches. The CDR3 has 16 residues. Germline CDR1 SGDLS, CDR2 YYNGEE. The CDR3 coding sequence is TGTGCCAGCAGTCTGATGTCTAGCGGGAGTTTGGATGAGCAGTTCTTC. Its translation is CASSLMSSGSLDEQFF.

The chain combines TRBV7-2 with TRBJ2-2, with D unclear. Germline V gene data show CDR1 as SGHTA and CDR2 as FQGNSA. Trimming pared 5 bases from V and 7 bases from J, leaving 14 bases between. The CDR3 sequence is 14 residues long. The CDR3 sequence is CASSRVGGSGELFF. Here the CDR3 DNA reads TGTGCCAGCAGCAGGGTTGGCGGCAGCGGGGAGCTGTTTTTT.

The chain has TRBV5-4 and TRBJ2-5; D is unresolved. This CDR3 is built from 16 residues. Between the trimmed V and J ends, which lost 1 base and 1 base, there was a span of 14 bases. Germline CDR1 SGHNT, CDR2 YYREEE (reference sequence). For the CDR3, the DNA is TGTGCCAGCAGCTTGTGGGGTACTACCTCCCAAGAGACCCAGTACTTC. Its protein is CASSLWGTTSQETQYF.

The chain has TRBV5-1 and TRBJ2-5; D gene ambiguous. The ends were cut back, 4 bases at V and 2 bases at J, with 12 bases in the middle. Germline V lookup: CDR1 SGHRS, CDR2 YFSETQ. The CDR3 runs to 14 residues. The CDR3: CASSPGRGQETQYF. CDR3 coding DNA: TGCGCCAGCAGCCCTGGCAGAGGACAAGAGACCCAGTACTTC.

The gene calls are TRBV5-1 and TRBJ2-7, with TRBD1 matching 8 bases. J gave up 7 bases and V 0 bases, and 6 bases lay outside the gene matches. The CDR3 has 14 amino acids. The germline gives CDR1 SGHRS, CDR2 YFSETQ. The CDR3 here is CASSLVQGASEQYF. The CDR3 nucleotides read TGCGCCAGCAGCTTGGTGCAGGGGGCAAGTGAGCAGTACTTC.

This chain links TRBV7-2 with TRBJ2-3; D is undetermined. The ends were cut back, 1 base at V and 0 bases at J, with 14 bases in the middle. Germline V CDR1 and CDR2: SGHTA, FQGNSA. The CDR3 is 17 amino acids. CDR3 sequence (DNA): TGTGCCAGCAGCTTAGAGGGTGGCACTTCTAGCACAGATACGCAGTATTTT. The encoded protein is CASSLEGGTSSTDTQYF.

J is TRBJ2-1 and V is TRBV5-1; 15 bases are shared with TRBD2. V lost 4 bases and J lost 4; bases outside the gene matches: 9. CDR1 is SGHRS and CDR2 is YFSETQ in the germline V gene. This CDR3 region has 18 residues. In DNA form, the CDR3 reads TGCGCCAGCAGCGCTTATAGGACTAGCGGGGGGGAGTACAATGAGCAGTTCTTC. Its translation is CASSAYRTSGGEYNEQFF.

The chain couples TRBV5-1 to TRBJ2-1, with D possibly called TRBD1 or TRBD2 (5 bases each). V was shortened by 0 bases and J by 9 bases, with 13 bases between the two germline ends. This CDR3 region has 14 residues. Germline CDR1 is SGHRS and CDR2 is YFSETQ. The CDR3 is CASSLVPGTIEQFF. In DNA, the CDR3 is TGCGCCAGCAGCTTGGTTCCTGGGACCATTGAGCAGTTCTTC. The whole variable domain, remainder taken from reference TRBV5-1 and TRBJ2-1, is KAGVTQTPRYLIKTRGQQVTLSCSPISGHRSVSWYQQTPGQGLQFLFEYFSETQRNKGNFPGRFSGRQFSNSRSEMNVSTLELGDSALYLCASSLVPGTIEQFFGPGTRLTVL.

V is TRBV7-2 and J is TRBJ2-5; TRBD2 matches 7 bases. This CDR3 has 15 residues. Trimming at V came to 4 bases and at J to 2 bases, leaving 7 bases not matched to a gene. Germline CDR1 reads SGHTA; CDR2 reads FQGNSA. The CDR3 sequence is CASSSSGTTQETQYF. The CDR3 bases are TGTGCCAGCAGCTCCTCCGGGACTACGCAAGAGACCCAGTACTTC.